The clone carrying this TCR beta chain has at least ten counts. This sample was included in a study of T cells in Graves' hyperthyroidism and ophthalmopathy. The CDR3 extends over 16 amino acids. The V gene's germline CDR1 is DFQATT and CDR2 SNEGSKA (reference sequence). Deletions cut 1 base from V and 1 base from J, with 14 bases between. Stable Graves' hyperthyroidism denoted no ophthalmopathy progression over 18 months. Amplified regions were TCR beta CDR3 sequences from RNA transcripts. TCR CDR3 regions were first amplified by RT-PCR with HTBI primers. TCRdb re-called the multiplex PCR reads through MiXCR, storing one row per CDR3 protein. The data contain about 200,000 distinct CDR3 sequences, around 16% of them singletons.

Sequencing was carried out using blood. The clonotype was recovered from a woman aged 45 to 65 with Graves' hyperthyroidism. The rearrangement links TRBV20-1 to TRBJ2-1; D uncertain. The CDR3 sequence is CSARALRALSYNEQFF. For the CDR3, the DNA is TGCAGTGCTAGAGCACTCAGAGCCCTATCCTACAATGAGCAGTTCTTC.